Sequencing of this T cell receptor (beta chain) was carried out in a study of blood T cell repertoires in COVID-19. Study-wide background: The origin of the acute and convalescent COVID-19 samples was the United States, Italy and Spain.

With 0 bases clipped from V and 8 bases from J, the junction kept 6 bases outside the gene matches. From germline, CDR1 is SGDLS and CDR2 YYNGEE. CDR3 length: 15 amino acids. Repertoires were generated with immunoSEQ multiplex PCR, while TCRdb's copy carries only in-frame clones and drops some. The sample contains about 260,000 clones, about 87% of which appear only once. The sequencing input was peripheral blood. The receptor's source is a woman aged 40 to 50 who had recovered from COVID-19. The chain links TRBV9 to TRBJ1-2; the match to TRBD1 covers 11 bases. CDR3 region: CASSVGPDRGRGYTF. The CDR3 region has the DNA TGTGCCAGCAGCGTAGGCCCGGACAGGGGGCGAGGCTACACCTTC. Full variable domain (remainder filled in from reference TRBV9 and TRBJ1-2): DSGVTQTPKHLITATGQRVTLRCSPRSGDLSVYWYQQSLDQGLQFLIQYYNGEERAKGNILERFSAQQFPDLHSELNLSSLELGDSALYFCASSVGPDRGRGYTFGSGTRLTVV.